This T cell receptor beta chain was sequenced in a study of radiotherapy plus CTLA-4 blockade in lung cancer. CDR3 length: 13 residues. V gave up 0 bases and J gave up 4 bases, with 10 bases separating them. Germline CDR1 reads SQVTM; CDR2 reads ANQGSEA. Measured with immunoSEQ multiplex PCR; TCRdb has only the in-frame clones, and not every one. The data hold 81,000 or so clones, with about 83% observed a single time. This rearrangement joins TRBV29-1 to TRBJ2-7; TRBD1 might be the D (5 bases). The receptor's source is a human donor with non-small cell lung cancer that progressed on radiotherapy plus ipilimumab. Sequencing was performed on peripheral blood, taken from a patient treated with radiotherapy plus ipilimumab. Here the CDR3 DNA reads TGCAGCGTTGAAGATGGGCAGGGATACGAGCAGTACTTC. It is translated as CSVEDGQGYEQYF.